These T cell receptor beta chains were read from a single sample in a study of T-cell reconstitution after alpha-beta-depleted transplantation in children. TCRdb passed the PCR reads through MiXCR, listing each CDR3 protein once. The table lists roughly 790,000 distinct CDR3 sequences, 15% to 20% of them singletons, with just under 5% in the top ten. The sample in question was PBMCs, mostly from graft donor cells, obtained 360 days after TCRalphabeta/CD19-depleted stem cell transplant. The source of these receptors is a male patient younger than 18 who had a stem cell transplant for acute lymphoblastic leukemia, so the T cells may come from the graft donor. Each CDR3 is given with its conserved first and last residue. D genes are given only for firm matches. Clone size is given for some rows only: seen once, a few or many times, or a class if the clone is expanded.

TRBV12-3/TRBV12-4	TRBJ2-7	TRBD1	few	TGTGCCAGCAGAGAGGGACAGGGCTCCTACGAGCAGTACTTC	CASREGQGSYEQYF
TRBV12-3/TRBV12-4	TRBJ2-1	NA	once	TGTGCCACCAAACTACATGGAAGCTCCTACAATGAGCAGTTCTTC	CATKLHGSSYNEQFF
TRBV28	TRBJ2-7	NA	few	TGTGCCAGCAGTTTATGGGGGGACTTCCCGGTCTACGAGCAGTACTTC	CASSLWGDFPVYEQYF
TRBV21-1	TRBJ2-3	NA	few	TGTGCCAGCAGCCACTCAAGGGCTAGATCATCCCCGCCAGATACGCAGTATTTT	CASSHSRARSSPPDTQYF
TRBV20-1	TRBJ1-1	NA	NA	TGCAGTGCTAGCGGGCGAATGAACACTGAAGCTTTCTTT	CSASGRMNTEAFF
TRBV24-1	TRBJ2-1	TRBD2	few	TGTGCCACCAGTGTTCCCGATAGCGGGGATTACAATGAGCAGTTCTTC	CATSVPDSGDYNEQFF
TRBV11-2	TRBJ2-5	NA	few	TGTGCCAGCAGCTTGGGTACCCTTCCGGAGACCCAGTACTTC	CASSLGTLPETQYF
TRBV2	TRBJ2-2	NA	NA	TGTGCCAGCAGTGAACAGCCCACTCCCACCGGGGAGCTGTTTTTT	CASSEQPTPTGELFF
TRBV27	TRBJ2-5	TRBD2	few	TGTGCCAGCAGTCCGAGACCGGGACTAGCGGGAGGCAGGGGGGAGACCCAGTACTTC	CASSPRPGLAGGRGETQYF
TRBV29-1	TRBJ2-7	TRBD2	NA	TGCAGCGTTGTAGCGGGTCTACGTAGAGAGCAGTACTTC	CSVVAGLRREQYF
TRBV29-1	TRBJ2-1	TRBD2	few	TGCAGCGTGGGACTAGGTGTCGATGAGCAGTTCTTC	CSVGLGVDEQFF
TRBV5-1	TRBJ2-5	TRBD2	NA	TGCGCCAGCAGCACCCCCGGCGGGAGGGCCCTTGGTGGCGAGACCCAGTACTTC	CASSTPGGRALGGETQYF
TRBV9	TRBJ2-7	NA	many	TGTGCCAGCAGCGCCAAAGGGCGGGGCGAGCAGTACTTC	CASSAKGRGEQYF
TRBV9	TRBJ2-2	NA	few	TGTGCCAGCAGCTCCCAGGGGGGCGCTGACACCGGGGAGCTGTTTTTT	CASSSQGGADTGELFF
TRBV20-1	TRBJ2-7	TRBD2	few	TGCAGTGCTTATCTAGCGGGATCTCACTACGAGCAGTACTTC	CSAYLAGSHYEQYF
TRBV5-5	TRBJ2-1	NA	NA	TGTGCCAGCAGCTGGGCAGCCGACAATGAGCAGTTCTTC	CASSWAADNEQFF